This record concerns one TCR beta chain sequence. The CDR3 is 15 residues long. The germline CDR1 and CDR2 sequences are SEHNR and FQNEAQ (reference sequence). Trimming removed 4 bases at V and 0 bases at J, with 9 bases between. Sequencing used immunoSEQ multiplex PCR; TCRdb keeps in-frame clones, though not all of them. The sample lists about 180,000 clones, more than 70% seen once, with about 3.9% in the top ten. These data belong to a study of blood T cell repertoires in COVID-19. Sequenced input: peripheral blood. The receptor was isolated from a woman aged 25 to 45 with acute or convalescent COVID-19. The chain joins TRBV7-9 to TRBJ2-2; the D gene is possibly TRBD2 (6 bases). The CDR3 nucleotides are TGTGCCAGCAGCTCGGGACTCGCGAACACCGGGGAGCTGTTTTTT. It translates to CASSSGLANTGELFF.